This T cell receptor (beta chain) was obtained from a study of cytomegalovirus exposure and HLA in healthy donors. Clones were read by immunoSEQ multiplex PCR, and TCRdb kept only the in-frame ones, dropping some. The sample lists fewer than 200,000 clones; 91% were seen once. The germline V gene has CDR1 MDHEN and CDR2 SYDVKM. Germline trimming cut 5 bases from V and 1 base from J; bases unmatched to any gene: 5. The CDR3 is made up of 16 amino acids. This receptor was taken from a woman aged 18-30 years in good health and CMV-seropositive. Sequenced sample: PBMCs. The rearrangement links TRBV28 to TRBJ1-5, with TRBD1 matching 10 bases. The CDR3 loop is CASSRLGQGSNQPQHF. The DNA of the CDR3 is TGTGCCAGCAGTCGCTTGGGACAGGGGAGCAATCAGCCCCAGCATTTT.